The clone carrying this T cell receptor beta chain was observed a few times. Synthesis of TCR beta cDNA was carried out from about 500 ng total RNA with a constant-region primer. What produced the TCR beta libraries was three nested multiplex PCR rounds using slightly modified ARM-PCR. Each CDR3 protein gets one entry after TCRdb re-called the multiplex PCR reads with MiXCR. The sample shows just over 300,000 distinct CDR3 sequences, approximately 54% of them seen only once. Alongside blood RNA obtained from unsorted whole blood, germline DNA was also extracted. This record belongs to a study of tumor-infiltrating lymphocytes in primary liver carcinoma. Study in general: All lesions had stage T1-T3 N0M0 and roughly 4 to 11 cm widths.

The sequencing input was peripheral blood. This clonotype was sampled from a woman in her thirties with primary liver carcinoma and hepatitis B virus infection.

The CDR3 reads CASSYPYHNQPQHF. CDR3 nucleotide sequence: TGTGCCAGCAGTTACCCCTATCACAATCAGCCCCAGCATTTT. The V and J genes are TRBV6-6 and TRBJ1-5; no reliable D call. The V and J ends lost 2 bases and 3 bases respectively, with 8 bases between them. The CDR3 runs to 14 residues. Germline loops: CDR1 MNHNY, CDR2 SVGAGI (reference sequence).